The rows below give T cell receptor beta chains drawn from one sample of a study of T cells after yellow fever vaccination. TCRdb reprocessed the 5' RACE reads with MiXCR, giving one entry per CDR3 protein. The table lists nearly 550,000 distinct CDR3 sequences, under 25% of them singletons. Sample: PBMCs, taken 15 days after the yellow fever booster vaccination. These receptors were taken from a man aged 25-40 years who received the YFV17D yellow fever vaccine. The CDR3 runs from the conserved cysteine through the conserved F or W. The D gene is left open where the match is weak. Expanded clones get a size class; other rows say once, few or many, or leave the size out.

v_call: TRBV6-6; clone_size: NA; d_call: TRBD1; j_call: TRBJ2-5; cdr3_aa: CASRTGGQETQYF; cdr3_nt: TGTGCCAGCAGGACAGGGGGACAAGAGACCCAGTACTTC
v_call: TRBV10-3; clone_size: few; d_call: NA; j_call: TRBJ2-3; cdr3_aa: CAISEIRGSSTDTQYF; cdr3_nt: TGTGCCATCAGTGAAATTAGAGGGTCTAGCACAGATACGCAGTATTTT
v_call: TRBV6-5; clone_size: NA; d_call: NA; j_call: TRBJ2-5; cdr3_aa: CASSYTPARGETQYF; cdr3_nt: TGTGCCAGCAGTTACACCCCGGCGAGGGGGGAGACCCAGTACTTC
v_call: TRBV6-2/TRBV6-3; clone_size: NA; d_call: TRBD2; j_call: TRBJ2-1; cdr3_aa: CASSYVGLAGNPNNEQFF; cdr3_nt: TGTGCCAGCAGTTACGTAGGACTAGCGGGAAATCCGAACAATGAGCAGTTCTTC
v_call: TRBV20-1; clone_size: few; d_call: NA; j_call: TRBJ2-1; cdr3_aa: CSALSGSDEQFF; cdr3_nt: TGCAGTGCTCTCAGCGGCTCGGATGAGCAGTTCTTC
v_call: TRBV20-1; clone_size: NA; d_call: NA; j_call: TRBJ2-4; cdr3_aa: CSAAPQRRAKNIQYF; cdr3_nt: TGCAGTGCTGCCCCGCAGCGGCGAGCCAAAAACATTCAGTACTTC
v_call: TRBV6-5; clone_size: NA; d_call: NA; j_call: TRBJ2-7; cdr3_aa: CASSYVPPRAASPLYEQYF; cdr3_nt: TGTGCCAGCAGTTACGTCCCCCCCCGGGCAGCCAGCCCCCTCTACGAGCAGTACTTC
v_call: TRBV19; clone_size: NA; d_call: NA; j_call: TRBJ2-7; cdr3_aa: CASSIARNYEQYF; cdr3_nt: TGTGCCAGTAGTATAGCGAGAAATTACGAGCAGTACTTC
v_call: TRBV12-3/TRBV12-4; clone_size: few; d_call: TRBD2; j_call: TRBJ2-2; cdr3_aa: CASSSEPGLAGGTNTGELFF; cdr3_nt: TGTGCCAGCAGTTCCGAACCGGGACTAGCGGGAGGGACGAACACCGGGGAGCTGTTTTTT
v_call: TRBV7-2; clone_size: NA; d_call: TRBD1; j_call: TRBJ2-7; cdr3_aa: CASSPRRDRAYEQYF; cdr3_nt: TGTGCCAGCAGCCCCCGAAGGGACAGAGCCTACGAGCAGTACTTC
v_call: TRBV20-1; clone_size: NA; d_call: NA; j_call: TRBJ1-2; cdr3_aa: CSGTDYTF; cdr3_nt: TGCAGTGGGACAGACTACACCTTC
v_call: TRBV18; clone_size: NA; d_call: NA; j_call: TRBJ2-1; cdr3_aa: CASSPPATGWNEQFF; cdr3_nt: TGTGCCAGCTCACCACCGGCTACGGGGTGGAATGAGCAGTTCTTC
v_call: TRBV24-1; clone_size: once; d_call: NA; j_call: TRBJ2-2; cdr3_aa: CATSDPGGLPGELFF; cdr3_nt: TGTGCCACCAGTGATCCGGGCGGCCTCCCCGGGGAGCTGTTTTTT
v_call: TRBV19; clone_size: NA; d_call: NA; j_call: TRBJ2-4; cdr3_aa: CASSTTGFQYF; cdr3_nt: TGTGCCAGTAGTACAACCGGGTTCCAGTACTTC
v_call: TRBV29-1; clone_size: NA; d_call: NA; j_call: TRBJ2-7; cdr3_aa: CSVEKRYEQYF; cdr3_nt: TGCAGCGTTGAAAAGCGGTACGAGCAGTACTTC
v_call: TRBV27; clone_size: few; d_call: NA; j_call: TRBJ1-1; cdr3_aa: CASGAGQGKAEAFF; cdr3_nt: TGTGCCAGCGGAGCCGGGCAGGGGAAGGCTGAAGCTTTCTTT
v_call: TRBV7-2; clone_size: NA; d_call: TRBD1; j_call: TRBJ1-5; cdr3_aa: CASSGWDRVGQPQHF; cdr3_nt: TGTGCCAGCAGCGGATGGGACAGGGTAGGGCAGCCCCAGCATTTT
v_call: TRBV3-1; clone_size: NA; d_call: NA; j_call: TRBJ2-1; cdr3_aa: CASSRSGPFNEQFF; cdr3_nt: TGTGCCAGCAGCCGAAGCGGACCTTTTAATGAGCAGTTCTTC
v_call: TRBV12-3/TRBV12-4; clone_size: few; d_call: NA; j_call: TRBJ2-1; cdr3_aa: CASSPGTNYNEQFF; cdr3_nt: TGTGCCAGCAGCCCCGGGACCAACTACAATGAGCAGTTCTTC
v_call: TRBV12-3/TRBV12-4; clone_size: NA; d_call: NA; j_call: TRBJ2-7; cdr3_aa: CASSFSISEQYF; cdr3_nt: TGTGCCAGCAGTTTCTCGATCTCCGAGCAGTACTTC
v_call: TRBV19; clone_size: many; d_call: TRBD2; j_call: TRBJ2-1; cdr3_aa: CASSPIAGGPDEQFF; cdr3_nt: TGTGCCAGTAGCCCAATAGCGGGAGGGCCCGATGAGCAGTTCTTC
v_call: TRBV6-2/TRBV6-3; clone_size: NA; d_call: NA; j_call: TRBJ2-1; cdr3_aa: CASSYPGLPNEQFF; cdr3_nt: TGTGCCAGCAGTTACCCGGGACTGCCAAATGAGCAGTTCTTC